This T cell receptor (beta chain) was identified during a study of a mutant IDH1 vaccine in newly diagnosed glioma. Study-level information: The study started vaccination 4-6 weeks after radiotherapy alone, or with temozolomide cycles. Scheduled at week 35, visit V12 preceded visit V13, held at week 47. The sex distribution of treated patients was approximately 62% male and about 38% female, with a mean age of around 40 years. General observations from the study: Apparently, pseudoprogression bore no relation to changes among the top peripheral T cell clonotypes.

The germline CDR1 and CDR2 sequences are MGHRA and YSYEKL. Trimming left V 1 base short and J 7 bases short, with 10 bases between. The CDR3 totals 13 residues. Method: immunoSEQ multiplex PCR; TCRdb's copy keeps in-frame clones and lacks some. In the table there are around 69,000 clones, around nine tenths of which are singletons. Time point reported: week 35, safety follow-up. Vaccine doses each comprised 300 ug of mutant IDH1 20-mer peptide, with topical imiquimod. As concerns this clone: As yet, its antigen is unknown.

The sequence came from a man younger than 40 with glioma. V gene TRBV4-1 combines with J gene TRBJ1-2, with D possibly matching TRBD1 (6 bases). The material was PBMCs, obtained from a glioma patient whose treatment included an IDH1 peptide vaccine. CDR3 DNA: TGCGCCAGCAGCCAAGTGGAGGGGGGTGGCTACACCTTC. Translating gives CASSQVEGGGYTF.